Following are 22 T cell receptor beta chains from one sample sequenced in a study of cytotoxic CD8 clonotypes in ibrutinib-treated CLL. The method was immunoSEQ multiplex PCR; TCRdb's version includes in-frame clones alone and lacks a portion of them. The table has 25,000 to 35,000 clones, about 82% seen once. The sample here was PBMCs, taken after 24 months of ibrutinib treatment. The receptors stem from a human donor with chronic lymphocytic leukemia.

V gene TRBV19 combines with J gene TRBJ2-7, with a weak D call TRBD2 (5 bases). V gave up 10 bases and J gave up 5 bases, with 21 bases separating them. Germline lookup yields CDR1 LNHDA and CDR2 SQIVND (reference sequence). CDR3 length equals 14 residues. The CDR3 region is CATAQFGGGDEQYF. DNA for the CDR3: TGTGCCACTGCCCAGTTTGGAGGAGGTGACGAGCAGTACTTC.

The chain combines TRBV5-1 with TRBJ1-2, with D perhaps matching TRBD1 (6 bases). Deletions cut 4 bases from V and 6 bases from J, with 16 bases between. The germline CDR1 and CDR2 sequences are SGHRS and YFSETQ. This CDR3 comprises 14 residues. CDR3 DNA: TGCGCCAGCAGCACTGCCACAGGGACCCATGGCTACACCTTC. Its protein product is CASSTATGTHGYTF.

By proportion, this clone is medium-sized. The genes are TRBV5-8 and TRBJ1-2, with D perhaps matching TRBD1 (6 bases). Germline V gene lookup returns CDR1 SGHTS and CDR2 YDEGEE. V gave up 3 bases and J gave up 4 bases, with 10 bases separating them. The CDR3 totals 13 residues. The CDR3 spells CASSWGASYGYTF. CDR3 nucleotide sequence: TGTGCCAGCAGCTGGGGGGCCAGCTATGGCTACACCTTC. Variable domain in full (rest from reference TRBV5-8 and TRBJ1-2): EAGVTQSPTHLIKTRGQQATLRCSPISGHTSVYWYQQALGLGLQFLLWYDEGEERNRGNFPPRFSGRQFPNYSSELNVNALELEDSALYLCASSWGASYGYTFGSGTRLTVV.

CDR3 amino acids: CSAPAGGSTDTQYF. Here the CDR3 DNA reads TGCAGCGCACCAGCGGGGGGGTCAACAGATACGCAGTATTTT. V and J are TRBV29-1 and TRBJ2-3, with TRBD2 identical over 10 bases. The CDR3 loop spans 14 amino acids. Germline V gene lookup returns CDR1 SQVTM and CDR2 ANQGSEA. The V and J ends lost 7 bases and 3 bases, in that order; junction bases with no gene match: 7.

This clone was counted between two and nine times. The V gene is TRBV28, the J gene TRBJ1-2; D not resolved. Germline V lookup: CDR1 MDHEN, CDR2 SYDVKM. Trimming removed 4 bases from V and 0 bases from J, with 0 bases in between. The CDR3 runs 11 residues. The CDR3 DNA sequence: TGTGCCAGCAGTTCTAACTATGGCTACACCTTC. Its protein product is CASSSNYGYTF.

DNA for the CDR3: TGTGCCAGCAGCTTACGGGTCGGTGCAGGGGGCTACCACAATGAGCAGTTCTTC. The encoded protein is CASSLRVGAGGYHNEQFF. The genes are TRBV7-3 and TRBJ2-1, with 8 bases matching TRBD1. Germline assignment: CDR1 SGHTA and CDR2 FQGTGA. The CDR3 is made up of 18 amino acids. V dropped 2 bases and J dropped 5; count of bases not matched to a gene: 14.

This chain links TRBV19 with TRBJ2-1; D is uncertain. The ends were cut back, 5 bases at V and 0 bases at J, with 17 bases in the middle. Germline V gene sequence: CDR1 LNHDA, CDR2 SQIVND (reference sequence). This CDR3 is built from 17 residues. CDR3 bases: TGTGCCAGTAGTGGAGACAAGTACCGAAGCTCCTACAATGAGCAGTTCTTC. Amino acids: CASSGDKYRSSYNEQFF.

The chain joins TRBV4-2 to TRBJ2-1, with a tentative D call TRBD2 (6 bases). Germline V gene data show CDR1 as LGHNA and CDR2 as YNFKEQ. V was cut by 3 bases and J by 9 bases, with 12 bases left in between. The CDR3 has 13 residues. This chain's CDR3 is CASSHPGDVEQFF. In DNA form, the CDR3 reads TGTGCCAGCAGCCACCCGGGGGATGTTGAGCAGTTCTTC.

The chain joins TRBV27 to TRBJ1-4; D unresolved. Trimming shortened V by 3 bases and J by 0 bases, and 17 bases separated the two germline ends. The CDR3 has 18 amino acids. From germline, CDR1 is MNHEY and CDR2 SMNVEV (reference sequence). The CDR3 sequence: CASSLFGERSATNEKLFF. CDR3 DNA sequence: TGTGCCAGCAGTTTGTTCGGGGAAAGGTCTGCAACTAATGAAAAACTGTTTTTT.

The chain links TRBV7-2 to TRBJ2-5; D tentatively reads TRBD1 or TRBD2 (5 bases each). CDR1 and CDR2 from the germline V gene are SGHTA and FQGNSA. Between the trimmed V and J ends, which lost 6 bases and 5 bases, there was a span of 16 bases. The length of the CDR3 is 14 residues. The CDR3 nucleotides are TGTGCCAGCAGTACATTGGGGGTAGGGGAGACCCAGTACTTC. Residues: CASSTLGVGETQYF.

The count of this clone is one. The genes are TRBV6-1 and TRBJ1-3; 8 bases map to TRBD1. The V gene end was trimmed by 8 bases and the J gene end by 2 bases; junction bases not matched to a gene: 5. The CDR3 runs to 14 residues. The germline CDR1 and CDR2 sequences are MNHNS and SASEGT. CDR3 in amino acids: CASEDRGPGNTIYF. CDR3 bases: TGTGCCAGCGAAGACAGGGGCCCTGGAAACACCATATATTTT.

This chain uses TRBV5-4 with TRBJ2-2, with a weak D call TRBD1 (5 bases). The V end lost 4 bases, the J end lost 7 bases, and 14 bases lay between the germline ends. The CDR3 runs 14 residues. The germline gives CDR1 SGHNT, CDR2 YYREEE (reference sequence). CDR3: CASSTVRVGGELFF. The DNA of the CDR3 is TGTGCCAGCAGCACCGTCAGGGTCGGCGGGGAGCTGTTTTTT.

This chain links TRBV5-1 with TRBJ2-2, with D possibly being TRBD1 (6 bases). V was trimmed by 4 bases and J by 5 bases, leaving 18 bases between them. CDR3 length: 16 residues. The germline gives CDR1 SGHRS, CDR2 YFSETQ. For the CDR3, the DNA is TGCGCCAGCAGCGTCCTTGGACAGACCAAAACCGGGGAGCTGTTTTTT. It specifies CASSVLGQTKTGELFF.

This clone was seen a single time. The J gene is TRBJ2-7, the V gene TRBV7-9, with TRBD1 identical over 9 bases. Unmatched junction bases numbered 5, after V lost 2 bases and J lost 3 bases. This CDR3 has 15 residues. Germline lookup yields CDR1 SEHNR and CDR2 FQNEAQ (reference sequence). This CDR3 is CASSLWGTGRYEQYF. CDR3 coding DNA: TGTGCCAGCAGCTTATGGGGGACAGGGCGCTACGAGCAGTACTTC.

The J gene is TRBJ1-6, the V gene TRBV10-1; D is perhaps TRBD1 (5 bases). The CDR3 extends over 13 amino acids. Germline V lookup: CDR1 WNHNN, CDR2 SYGVQD (reference sequence). Trimming pared 6 bases from V and 6 bases from J, leaving 9 bases between. CDR3 bases: TGCGCCAGCAGCCCAGGGACTAATTCACCCCTCCACTTT. It translates to CASSPGTNSPLHF.

V gene TRBV5-6 combines with J gene TRBJ1-1, with unresolved D. The germline V gene encodes CDR1 SGHDT and CDR2 YYEEEE. V was trimmed by 4 bases and J by 1 base, leaving 8 bases between them. The CDR3 is made up of 13 amino acids. For the CDR3, the DNA is TGTGCCAGCAGCCCGACGGGGAACACTGAAGCTTTCTTT. It specifies CASSPTGNTEAFF.

This chain links TRBV20-1 with TRBJ2-3; D uncertain. The V gene lost 7 bases and the J gene lost 3 bases, with 8 bases spanning the gap. CDR3 length: 11 amino acids. The germline V gene encodes CDR1 DFQATT and CDR2 SNEGSKA (reference sequence). CDR3 in amino acids: CSVRVTDTQYF. As DNA, the CDR3 is TGCAGTGTTAGGGTTACAGATACGCAGTATTTT.

This clone was seen only once. The rearrangement joins TRBV7-9 to TRBJ2-2, with TRBD2 identical over 8 bases. V lost 5 bases, J lost 0 bases, and 5 bases stayed unmatched. This CDR3 is built from 16 residues. The V gene's germline CDR1 is SEHNR and CDR2 FQNEAQ (reference sequence). CDR3 coding DNA: TGTGCCAGCAGCCCCCGGGAGGGCGCGAACACCGGGGAGCTGTTTTTT. Translating it yields CASSPREGANTGELFF.

The genes are TRBV10-3 and TRBJ1-1, with TRBD1 as a possible D gene (5 bases). This CDR3 spans 13 amino acids. Germline values: CDR1 ENHRY, CDR2 SYGVKD. V shed 10 bases and J shed 2 bases, with 14 bases lying between them. CDR3: CATWGMSNTEAFF. CDR3 coding DNA: TGTGCCACCTGGGGCATGAGTAACACTGAAGCTTTCTTT.

The genes are TRBV28 and TRBJ2-7; D not certain. The CDR3 consists of 12 residues. Deletions cut 2 bases from V and 4 bases from J, with 6 bases between. In germline, CDR1 is MDHEN, CDR2 SYDVKM. The CDR3: CASSLKRYEQYF. The CDR3 coding sequence is TGTGCCAGCAGTTTAAAGAGGTACGAGCAGTACTTC.

The genes are TRBV30 and TRBJ1-5; D remains ambiguous. This CDR3 contains 18 residues. Germline V gives CDR1 GTSNPN, CDR2 SVGIG (reference sequence). V dropped 2 bases and J dropped 0 bases, with 20 bases sitting between them. The CDR3 spells CAWSKTRETQNSNQPQHF. The DNA of the CDR3 is TGTGCCTGGAGTAAAACCCGGGAAACTCAAAATAGCAATCAGCCCCAGCATTTT.

CDR3: CAIRRRGETGELFF. Written as DNA, the CDR3 is TGTGCCATCAGGAGGCGGGGGGAGACCGGGGAGCTGTTTTTT. V usage is TRBV10-3 and J usage is TRBJ2-2, with TRBD2 matching 8 bases. The V gene end was trimmed by 6 bases and the J gene end by 5 bases; junction bases not matched to a gene: 5. Germline V gene sequence: CDR1 ENHRY, CDR2 SYGVKD. This CDR3 region has 14 residues.